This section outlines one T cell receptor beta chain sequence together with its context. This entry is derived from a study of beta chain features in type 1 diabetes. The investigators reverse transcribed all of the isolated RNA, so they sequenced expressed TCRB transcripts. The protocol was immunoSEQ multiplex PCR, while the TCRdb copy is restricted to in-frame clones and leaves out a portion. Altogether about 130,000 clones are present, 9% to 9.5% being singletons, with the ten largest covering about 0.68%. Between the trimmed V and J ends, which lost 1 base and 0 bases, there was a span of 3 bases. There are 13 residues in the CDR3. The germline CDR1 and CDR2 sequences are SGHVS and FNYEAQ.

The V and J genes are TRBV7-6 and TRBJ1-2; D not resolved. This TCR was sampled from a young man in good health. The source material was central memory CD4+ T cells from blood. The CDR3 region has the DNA TGTGCCAGCAGCTTAGGAGCTAACTATGGCTACACCTTC. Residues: CASSLGANYGYTF.